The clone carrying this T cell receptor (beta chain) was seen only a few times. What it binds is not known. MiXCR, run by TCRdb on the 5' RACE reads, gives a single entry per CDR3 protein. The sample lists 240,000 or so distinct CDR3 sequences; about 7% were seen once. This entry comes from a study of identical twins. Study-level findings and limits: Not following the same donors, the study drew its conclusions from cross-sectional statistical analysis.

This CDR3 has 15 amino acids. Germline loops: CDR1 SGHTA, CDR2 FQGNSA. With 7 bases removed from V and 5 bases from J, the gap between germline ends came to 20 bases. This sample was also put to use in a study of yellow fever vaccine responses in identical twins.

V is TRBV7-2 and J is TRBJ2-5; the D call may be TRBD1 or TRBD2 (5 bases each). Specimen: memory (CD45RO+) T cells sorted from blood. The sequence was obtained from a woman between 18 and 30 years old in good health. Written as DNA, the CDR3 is TGTGCCAGCACCCTATTGGGCAGGGACGGCGAGACCCAGTACTTC. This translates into CASTLLGRDGETQYF.